This T cell receptor beta chain was documented in a study of patients and donors after allogeneic stem cell transplantation (TCRdb year 2020). The library was produced with RT-PCR. Sequencing was performed on a NextSeq 550. TCRdb redid the processing of the public reads, applying fastp at Q25 and MiXCR, and retained in-frame beta chains. CDR3 protein duplicates are merged, each entry listing the most common genes and DNA. A total of 150,000 to 200,000 distinct CDR3 sequences appear in this sample, about 40% of them only once. About 30% of the sample lies in the top ten. Sequences SNHLY (CDR1) and FYNNEI (CDR2) are obtained from the germline V gene. Trimming takes 6 bases off V and 1 base off J; junction bases not matched to a gene: 6. Including cysteine and phenylalanine, the CDR3 has 15 amino acids. The read is trimmed to its CDR3 DNA, 45 bases read in frame from base 1. This clonotype came up a few times. This clone's antigen is unknown. Base qualities are not at hand, and no much larger clone is one base apart.

The sequence links TRBV2 to TRBJ1-5, and 7 junctional nucleotides match TRBD1. The TCR comes from a human donor who was either an allogeneic HSCT recipient or a stem cell or donor lymphocyte infusion donor (not recorded which). It is not recorded whose cells these are; they may come from a transplant donor. The sample was blood, either unsorted or a sorted T cell fraction (not recorded which). In nucleotide form, the sequence is TGTGCCAGCAGGACCGGACAGGCGAGCAATCAGCCCCAGCATTTT. Protein translation: CASRTGQASNQPQHF.